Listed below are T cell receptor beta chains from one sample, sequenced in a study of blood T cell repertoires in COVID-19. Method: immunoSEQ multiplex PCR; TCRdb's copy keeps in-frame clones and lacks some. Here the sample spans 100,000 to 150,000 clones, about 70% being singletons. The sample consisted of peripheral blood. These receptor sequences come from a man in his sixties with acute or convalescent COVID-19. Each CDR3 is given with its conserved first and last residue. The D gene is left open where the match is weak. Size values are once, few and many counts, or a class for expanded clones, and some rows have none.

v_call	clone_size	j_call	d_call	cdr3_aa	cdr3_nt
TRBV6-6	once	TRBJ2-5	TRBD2	CASSSFSGRETQYF	TGTGCCAGCAGTTCTTTTAGCGGGAGGGAGACCCAGTACTTC
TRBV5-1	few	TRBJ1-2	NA	CASSGEGGFGGYTF	TGCGCCAGCAGCGGGGAGGGGGGCTTCGGTGGCTACACCTTC
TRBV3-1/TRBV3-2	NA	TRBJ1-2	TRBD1	CASSPLPGQGESYGYTF	TGTGCCAGCAGCCCCCTCCCGGGACAGGGGGAAAGCTATGGCTACACCTTC
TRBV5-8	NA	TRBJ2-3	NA	CASSLEKRTDTQYF	TGTGCCAGCAGCTTGGAAAAACGGACTGATACGCAGTATTTT
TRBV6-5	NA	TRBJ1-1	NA	CASSYSRGNTEAFF	TGTGCCAGCAGTTACTCGAGAGGGAACACTGAAGCTTTCTTT
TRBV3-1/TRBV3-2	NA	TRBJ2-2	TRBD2	CASRVPSGRNTGELFF	TGTGCCAGCAGAGTCCCTAGCGGGAGAAACACCGGGGAGCTGTTTTTT
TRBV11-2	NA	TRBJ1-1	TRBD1	CASSSRGGGEAFF	TGTGCCAGCAGTTCCCGCGGAGGGGGCGAAGCTTTCTTT
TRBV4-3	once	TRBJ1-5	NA	CASSQTQGYQPQHF	TGCGCCAGCAGCCAAACCCAGGGGTATCAGCCCCAGCATTTT
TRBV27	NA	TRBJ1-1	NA	CASQWGAEAFF	TGTGCCAGCCAGTGGGGGGCTGAAGCTTTCTTT
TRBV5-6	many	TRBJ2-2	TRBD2	CASSLRLAKGNTGELFF	TGTGCCAGCAGCCTGAGACTAGCAAAGGGGAACACCGGGGAGCTGTTTTTT
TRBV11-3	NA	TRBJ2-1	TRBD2	CASSLGGLAGVGEFF	TGTGCCAGCAGCTTAGGTGGACTAGCGGGAGTTGGTGAGTTCTTC
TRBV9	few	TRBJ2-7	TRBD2	CASSEGLGNYEQYF	TGTGCCAGCAGCGAGGGACTAGGAAACTACGAGCAGTACTTC
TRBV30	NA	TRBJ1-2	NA	CAWSERGGYTF	TGTGCCTGGAGTGAGCGGGGAGGCTACACCTTC
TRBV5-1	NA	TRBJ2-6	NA	CASSAGEGIPLSGANVLTF	TGCGCCAGCAGCGCCGGAGAAGGAATCCCACTCTCTGGGGCCAACGTCCTGACTTTC
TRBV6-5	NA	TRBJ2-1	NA	CASKPGFPTDEQFF	TGTGCCAGCAAACCGGGTTTCCCAACGGATGAGCAGTTCTTC
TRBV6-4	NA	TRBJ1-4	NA	CASSAGLTPNEKLFF	TGTGCCAGCAGTGCAGGCCTCACCCCCAATGAAAAACTGTTTTTT
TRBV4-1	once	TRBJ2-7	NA	CASSQDSTGLDEQYF	TGCGCCAGCAGCCAAGATTCTACAGGATTGGACGAGCAGTACTTC
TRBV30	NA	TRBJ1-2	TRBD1	CAGYRGNGYTF	TGTGCCGGATACAGGGGTAATGGCTACACCTTC
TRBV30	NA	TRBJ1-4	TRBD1	CAWSGISGGKLFF	TGTGCCTGGAGTGGTATTTCAGGGGGAAAACTGTTTTTT
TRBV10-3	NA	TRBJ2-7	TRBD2	CAISDPVGRGSYEQYF	TGTGCCATCAGTGACCCCGTAGGGAGGGGCTCCTACGAGCAGTACTTC
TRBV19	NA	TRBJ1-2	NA	CASSFRGAGPGHTF	TGTGCCAGTAGTTTTCGGGGGGCCGGCCCGGGGCACACCTTC
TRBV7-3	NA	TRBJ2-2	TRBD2	CASSLAGVTGELFF	TGTGCCAGCAGCTTAGCGGGAGTAACCGGGGAGCTGTTTTTT
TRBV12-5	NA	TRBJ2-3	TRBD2	CASGLVPVLAGGLNTQYF	TGTGCTAGTGGTTTGGTCCCTGTACTAGCGGGGGGGCTCAATACGCAGTATTTT
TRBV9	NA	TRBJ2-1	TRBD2	CASRASGGTYNEQFF	TGTGCCAGCAGGGCTAGCGGGGGGACCTACAATGAGCAGTTCTTC
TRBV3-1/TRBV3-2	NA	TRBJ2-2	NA	CASSLQGTGELFF	TGTGCCAGCAGCCTCCAGGGCACCGGGGAGCTGTTTTTT
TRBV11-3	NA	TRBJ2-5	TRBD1	CASSLQGAGGETQYF	TGTGCCAGCAGCTTACAGGGGGCAGGGGGAGAGACCCAGTACTTC
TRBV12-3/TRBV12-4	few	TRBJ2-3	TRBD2	CASTGRSTDTQYF	TGTGCCAGCACCGGGAGGAGCACAGATACGCAGTATTTT
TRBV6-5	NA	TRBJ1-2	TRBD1	CASSNRFDREGYTF	TGTGCCAGCAGTAATCGATTTGACAGGGAAGGCTACACCTTC
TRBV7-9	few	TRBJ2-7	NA	CASSLALVISYEQYF	TGTGCCAGCAGCTTAGCCCTAGTGATTAGCTACGAGCAGTACTTC
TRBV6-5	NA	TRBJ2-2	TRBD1	CATLTGGNTGELFF	TGTGCCACCCTGACAGGGGGCAACACCGGGGAGCTGTTTTTT
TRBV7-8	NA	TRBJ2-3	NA	CASSLAPGSTDTQYF	TGTGCCAGCAGCTTAGCGCCGGGAAGCACAGATACGCAGTATTTT
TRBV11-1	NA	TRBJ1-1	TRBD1	CASSLPRQGTTEAFF	TGTGCCAGCAGCTTACCCCGACAGGGGACCACTGAAGCTTTCTTT
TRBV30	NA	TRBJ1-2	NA	CAWSPGLLRYGYTF	TGTGCCTGGAGCCCAGGGCTACTCCGATATGGCTACACCTTC
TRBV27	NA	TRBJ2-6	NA	CASSLRIGAGANVLTF	TGTGCCAGCAGTTTACGGATAGGGGCTGGGGCCAACGTCCTGACTTTC
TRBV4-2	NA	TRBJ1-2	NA	CASSQGYSGYGYTF	TGTGCCAGCAGCCAAGGTTACTCGGGTTATGGCTACACCTTC
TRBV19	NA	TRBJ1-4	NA	CASSMPPSATNEKLFF	TGTGCCAGTAGTATGCCTCCCAGCGCAACTAATGAAAAACTGTTTTTT
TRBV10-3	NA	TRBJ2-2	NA	CAIRGTTNTGELFF	TGTGCCATCAGGGGGACAACGAACACCGGGGAGCTGTTTTTT
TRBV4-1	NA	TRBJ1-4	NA	CASSQEPPGGEKLFF	TGCGCCAGCAGCCAAGAGCCACCGGGAGGTGAAAAACTGTTTTTT
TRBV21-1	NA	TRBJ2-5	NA	CASSKEDRGRGTQYF	TGTGCCAGCAGCAAAGAGGACAGGGGGCGGGGGACCCAGTACTTC
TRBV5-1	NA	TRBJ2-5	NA	CASSFGTGAEETQYF	TGCGCCAGCAGCTTCGGAACGGGAGCGGAGGAGACCCAGTACTTC
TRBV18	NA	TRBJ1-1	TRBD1	CASSRGQMNTEAFF	TGTGCCAGCTCAAGGGGACAGATGAACACTGAAGCTTTCTTT
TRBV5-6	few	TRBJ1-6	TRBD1	CASSLLQGSYSPLHF	TGTGCCAGCAGCCTCTTACAGGGGAGTTATTCACCCCTCCACTTT
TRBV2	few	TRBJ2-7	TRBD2	CASSEALGLEGEQYF	TGTGCCAGCAGTGAAGCGCTGGGACTAGAAGGCGAGCAGTACTTC
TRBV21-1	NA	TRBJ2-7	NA	CASSSDRVRPSYEQYF	TGTGCCAGCAGCAGTGACAGGGTACGGCCCTCCTACGAGCAGTACTTC
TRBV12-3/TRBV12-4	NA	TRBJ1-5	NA	CASSLGRSQPQHF	TGTGCCAGCAGTTTAGGCCGGAGCCAGCCCCAGCATTTT
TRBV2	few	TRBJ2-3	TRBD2	CASSEGLAAQAQYF	TGTGCCAGCAGTGAAGGGCTAGCGGCTCAGGCGCAGTATTTT
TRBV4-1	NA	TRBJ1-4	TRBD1	CASSLEGATLGNEKLFF	TGCGCCAGCAGCCTCGAGGGGGCGACTTTGGGGAATGAAAAACTGTTTTTT
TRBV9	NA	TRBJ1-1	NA	CASSVDPGPAFF	TGTGCCAGCAGCGTTGACCCAGGTCCGGCTTTCTTT
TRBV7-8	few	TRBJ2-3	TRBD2	CASTRGLAGADTQYF	TGTGCCAGCACCAGAGGACTAGCGGGGGCAGATACGCAGTATTTT